Only one count was recorded for the clone carrying this TCR beta chain. V lost 3 bases and J lost 3; bases outside the gene matches: 5. CDR1 and CDR2 from the germline V gene are KGHSH and LQKENI. The CDR3 is 14 residues long. This sample is part of a study of technical replicates of blood from a handful of donors. Sequencing used immunoSEQ multiplex PCR; TCRdb keeps in-frame clones, though not all of them. Among about 61,000 clones listed, 95% to 98% were seen once. This TCR was sampled from a human donor in good health. The chain uses TRBV18 and TRBJ2-7; 7 bases match TRBD1. Sequencing was carried out using T cells isolated from PBMCs. The CDR3 reads CASSPKQGYYEQYF. In DNA, the CDR3 is TGTGCCAGCTCACCGAAACAGGGGTACTACGAGCAGTACTTC. The complete variable domain, with remaining parts taken from reference TRBV18 and TRBJ2-7, reads NAGVMQNPRHLVRRRGQEARLRCSPMKGHSHVYWYRQLPEEGLKFMVYLQKENIIDESGMPKERFSAEFPKEGPSILRIQQVVRGDSAAYFCASSPKQGYYEQYFGPGTRLTVT.